A selection of T cell receptor beta chains follows, all from one sample in a study of a mutant IDH1 vaccine in newly diagnosed glioma. No antigens are known for them. Profiling relied on immunoSEQ multiplex PCR, and the TCRdb table lists in-frame clones only, not all of them. This table has roughly 51,000 clones, approximately 81% appearing once. The sample in question was PBMCs, obtained from a glioma patient whose treatment included an IDH1 peptide vaccine. Receptor source: a man aged 25 to 40 with glioma. The CDR3 runs from the conserved cysteine through the conserved F or W. A D gene is named only where the DNA matches it firmly. Clone size is not always given. Where it is, it says once, few, many or a class for expanded clones.

v_call: TRBV18; j_call: TRBJ2-5; clone_size: -; d_call: -; cdr3_aa: CASSPNLRASNQETQYF; cdr3_nt: TGTGCCAGCTCACCAAACTTGCGGGCTAGCAACCAAGAGACCCAGTACTTC
v_call: TRBV7-9; j_call: TRBJ2-7; clone_size: -; d_call: TRBD2; cdr3_aa: CASSSLAGGPAYEQYF; cdr3_nt: TGTGCCAGCAGCTCCCTAGCGGGGGGGCCAGCCTACGAGCAGTACTTC
v_call: TRBV19; j_call: TRBJ1-1; clone_size: few; d_call: -; cdr3_aa: CASSPTGHRNTEAFF; cdr3_nt: TGTGCCAGTAGTCCCACGGGACACCGCAACACTGAAGCTTTCTTT
v_call: TRBV19; j_call: TRBJ2-2; clone_size: -; d_call: -; cdr3_aa: CASKKGWAENTGELFF; cdr3_nt: TGTGCCAGTAAAAAAGGATGGGCAGAGAACACCGGGGAGCTGTTTTTT
v_call: TRBV18; j_call: TRBJ1-6; clone_size: -; d_call: TRBD1; cdr3_aa: CASSRQGLFSPLHF; cdr3_nt: TGTGCCAGCTCACGACAGGGATTATTTTCACCCCTCCACTTT
v_call: TRBV6-6; j_call: TRBJ1-5; clone_size: few; d_call: TRBD1; cdr3_aa: CASSPTGGESNQPQHF; cdr3_nt: TGTGCCAGCAGTCCGACAGGGGGCGAGAGCAATCAGCCCCAGCATTTT
v_call: TRBV7-4; j_call: TRBJ1-6; clone_size: -; d_call: -; cdr3_aa: CASSPSEDSDSPLHF; cdr3_nt: TGTGCCAGCAGCCCCTCGGAGGACTCGGATTCACCCCTCCACTTT
v_call: TRBV5-4; j_call: TRBJ1-2; clone_size: -; d_call: -; cdr3_aa: CASSWGAPLGPNYGYTF; cdr3_nt: TGTGCCAGCAGCTGGGGGGCACCCCTAGGGCCTAACTATGGCTACACCTTC
v_call: TRBV5-4; j_call: TRBJ1-1; clone_size: few; d_call: -; cdr3_aa: CASSFQGNTEAFF; cdr3_nt: TGTGCCAGCAGCTTCCAGGGGAACACTGAAGCTTTCTTT
v_call: TRBV19; j_call: TRBJ1-3; clone_size: -; d_call: -; cdr3_aa: CASSMSWARRSGNTIYF; cdr3_nt: TGTGCCAGTAGTATGTCCTGGGCGCGGCGCTCTGGAAACACCATATATTTT
v_call: TRBV2; j_call: TRBJ1-1; clone_size: few; d_call: -; cdr3_aa: CASNFVNTEAFF; cdr3_nt: TGTGCCAGCAATTTCGTTAACACTGAAGCTTTCTTT
v_call: TRBV5-8; j_call: TRBJ2-1; clone_size: -; d_call: -; cdr3_aa: CASSSGVRSSYNEQFF; cdr3_nt: TGTGCCAGCAGCTCCGGGGTCCGGAGCTCCTACAATGAGCAGTTCTTC
v_call: TRBV6-1; j_call: TRBJ1-5; clone_size: once; d_call: TRBD1; cdr3_aa: CASSVGLTGDQPQHF; cdr3_nt: TGTGCCAGCAGTGTAGGACTTACAGGGGACCAGCCCCAGCATTTT
v_call: TRBV28; j_call: TRBJ2-7; clone_size: -; d_call: -; cdr3_aa: CASRGADSGTYEQYF; cdr3_nt: TGTGCCAGCAGGGGCGCGGACAGCGGTACCTACGAGCAGTACTTC